This TCR beta chain was observed in a study of cytomegalovirus exposure and HLA in healthy donors. Study-wide points: The tendency of first-cohort TCR clusters to co-occur in the 120 or so validation repertoires was identified by a subsequent analysis.

This CDR3 region has 16 residues. CDR1 is SGHRS, CDR2 YFSETQ, per germline. The V end lost 7 bases, the J end lost 0 bases, and 14 bases lay between the germline ends. The method was immunoSEQ multiplex PCR; TCRdb's version includes in-frame clones alone and lacks a portion of them. There are 120,000 to 150,000 clones in the sample; roughly 81% occur only once, and over 1.1% lies in the top ten. In regard to this clone: What it recognizes is unknown.

J is TRBJ1-6 and V is TRBV5-1; tentative D call: TRBD1 (6 bases). Sequencing input: PBMCs. This sequence was found in a young woman in good health and CMV-seronegative. The CDR3 is CASSTGWSSYNSPLHF. CDR3 DNA: TGCGCCAGCTCTACAGGGTGGAGCTCCTATAATTCACCCCTCCACTTT.